The 3 T cell receptor beta chains listed next were all sequenced from one sample in a study of blood T cell repertoires in COVID-19. TCRdb's copy holds only in-frame clones and misses some; the assay was immunoSEQ multiplex PCR. The table shows 150,000 to 200,000 clones, with approximately 86% occurring only once. The material sequenced was peripheral blood. These receptors originate from a man aged 18 to 30 with acute or convalescent COVID-19.

The chain is built from TRBV7-8 and TRBJ2-7; D may be TRBD2 (5 bases). Germline assignment: CDR1 SGHVS and CDR2 FQNEAQ. V was pared by 5 bases and J by 2 bases, with 16 bases between. There are 15 residues in the CDR3. CDR3 protein: CASSTKRTVAYEQYF. The CDR3 region has the DNA TGTGCCAGCAGCACCAAGCGGACGGTAGCCTACGAGCAGTACTTC.

The chain links TRBV7-8 to TRBJ2-4; possible D gene TRBD2, 5 bases. The CDR3 extends over 17 amino acids. Germline assignment: CDR1 SGHVS and CDR2 FQNEAQ. V gave up 0 bases and J gave up 2 bases, with 14 bases separating them. DNA of the CDR3: TGTGCCAGCAGCTTAGCGTCCGGGAAGCAAACCAAAAACATTCAGTACTTC. As protein: CASSLASGKQTKNIQYF.

The table lists this clone with a count of one. V is TRBV10-3 and J is TRBJ2-3, with D perhaps matching TRBD1 (6 bases). Trimming left V 4 bases short and J 0 bases short, with 14 bases between. There are 16 residues in the CDR3. Germline CDR1 ENHRY, CDR2 SYGVKD. CDR3 in amino acids: CAISGEQGTSTDTQYF. CDR3 in DNA: TGTGCCATCAGTGGGGAACAGGGCACTAGCACAGATACGCAGTATTTT.